This T cell receptor (beta chain) emerged from a study of blood T cell repertoires in COVID-19. Looking at the study overall: The samples span acute and convalescent COVID-19 from the United States, Italy and Spain. T cells, B-cell-depleted T cells, or PBMCs supplied cDNA or gDNA.

Participant reports of clinical history set cohort assignment. In the source study's methods: How many nucleated cells were present was estimated from reference gene primer amplification. The assay was immunoSEQ multiplex PCR, and TCRdb's table has in-frame clones only and misses some. V and J calls and clone size are given by that table; D and trimming were obtained from the DNA. The sample records about 150,000 clones, 88% being singletons. The CDR3 runs 13 residues. Germline V lookup: CDR1 LGHDT, CDR2 YNNKEL (reference sequence). Trimming pared 1 base from V and 4 bases from J, leaving 7 bases between.

This receptor was identified in a woman in her forties or fifties who had recovered from COVID-19. The rearrangement joins TRBV3-1 (or the pseudogene TRBV3-2) to TRBJ1-1; tentatively, D is TRBD1 (6 bases). The material sequenced was PBMCs or T cells enriched from blood (not recorded which). The CDR3: CASSQGGGTEAFF. The CDR3 DNA is TGTGCCAGCAGCCAAGGAGGGGGCACTGAAGCTTTCTTT.